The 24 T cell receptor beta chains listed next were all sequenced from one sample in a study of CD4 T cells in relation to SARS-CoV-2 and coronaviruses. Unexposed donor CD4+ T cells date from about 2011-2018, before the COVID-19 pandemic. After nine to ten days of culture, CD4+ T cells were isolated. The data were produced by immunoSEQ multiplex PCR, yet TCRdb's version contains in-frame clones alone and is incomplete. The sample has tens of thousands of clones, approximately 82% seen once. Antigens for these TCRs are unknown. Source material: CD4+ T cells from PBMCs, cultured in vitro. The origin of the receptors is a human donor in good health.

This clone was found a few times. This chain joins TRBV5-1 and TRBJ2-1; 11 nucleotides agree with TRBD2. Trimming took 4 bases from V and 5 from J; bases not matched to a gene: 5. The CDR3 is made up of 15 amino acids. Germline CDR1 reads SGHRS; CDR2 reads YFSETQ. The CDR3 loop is CASSLTSGTHNEQFF. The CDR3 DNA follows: TGCGCCAGCAGCCTGACTAGCGGGACACACAATGAGCAGTTCTTC.

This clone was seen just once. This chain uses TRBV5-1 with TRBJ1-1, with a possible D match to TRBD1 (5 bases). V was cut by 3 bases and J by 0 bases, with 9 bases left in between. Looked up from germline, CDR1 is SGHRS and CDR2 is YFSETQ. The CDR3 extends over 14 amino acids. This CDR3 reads CASSWGGLNTEAFF. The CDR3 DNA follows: TGCGCCAGCAGCTGGGGGGGGTTGAACACTGAAGCTTTCTTT.

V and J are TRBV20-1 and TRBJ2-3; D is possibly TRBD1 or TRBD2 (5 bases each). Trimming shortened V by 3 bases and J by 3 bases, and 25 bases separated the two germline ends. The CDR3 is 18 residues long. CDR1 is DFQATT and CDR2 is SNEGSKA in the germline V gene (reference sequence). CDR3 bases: TGCAGTGCTAGTAGTTTAGGGGACCTATTAATGGGAACAGATACGCAGTATTTT. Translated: CSASSLGDLLMGTDTQYF.

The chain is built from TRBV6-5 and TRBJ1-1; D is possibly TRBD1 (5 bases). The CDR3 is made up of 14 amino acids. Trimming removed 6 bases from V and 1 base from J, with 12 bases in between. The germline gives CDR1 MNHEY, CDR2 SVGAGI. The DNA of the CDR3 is TGTGCCAGCAGCCCCCGCAGGGAGAACACTGAAGCTTTCTTT. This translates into CASSPRRENTEAFF.

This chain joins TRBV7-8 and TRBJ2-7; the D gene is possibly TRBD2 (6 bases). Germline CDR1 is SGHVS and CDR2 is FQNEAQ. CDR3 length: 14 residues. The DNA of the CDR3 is TGTGCTACCCAAGGGACTCTCTCCGGGTACGAGCAGTACTTC. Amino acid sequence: CATQGTLSGYEQYF.

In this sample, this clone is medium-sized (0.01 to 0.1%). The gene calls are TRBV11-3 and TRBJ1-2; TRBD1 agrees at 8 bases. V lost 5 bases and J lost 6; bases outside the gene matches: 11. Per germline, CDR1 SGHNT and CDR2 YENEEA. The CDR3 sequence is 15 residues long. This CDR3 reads CASSLLEDRAHGYTF. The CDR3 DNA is TGTGCCAGCAGCCTTCTAGAGGACAGGGCCCATGGCTACACCTTC.

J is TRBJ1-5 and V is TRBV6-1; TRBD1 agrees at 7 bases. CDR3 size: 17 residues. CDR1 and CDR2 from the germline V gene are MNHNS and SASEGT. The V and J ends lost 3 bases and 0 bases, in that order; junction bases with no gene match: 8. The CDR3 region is CASSDKGRDSSNQPQHF. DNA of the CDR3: TGTGCCAGCAGTGATAAGGGTCGGGACAGTAGCAATCAGCCCCAGCATTTT.

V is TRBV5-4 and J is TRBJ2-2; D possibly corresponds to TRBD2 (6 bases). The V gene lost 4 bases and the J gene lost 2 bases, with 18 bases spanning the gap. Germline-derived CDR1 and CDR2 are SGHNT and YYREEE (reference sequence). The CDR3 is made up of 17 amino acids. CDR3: CASSPTSAGLNTGELFF. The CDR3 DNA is TGTGCCAGCAGCCCGACCTCAGCGGGCCTTAACACCGGGGAGCTGTTTTTT.

The CDR3 coding sequence is TGTGCCAGCAGTTTGGCCGGGAGCAATCAGCCCCAGCATTTT. Residues: CASSLAGSNQPQHF. V usage is TRBV27 and J usage is TRBJ1-5; D remains ambiguous. V lost 3 bases and J 1 base, leaving 7 bases between the germline ends. The CDR3 is made up of 14 amino acids. The germline CDR1 and CDR2 sequences are MNHEY and SMNVEV (reference sequence).

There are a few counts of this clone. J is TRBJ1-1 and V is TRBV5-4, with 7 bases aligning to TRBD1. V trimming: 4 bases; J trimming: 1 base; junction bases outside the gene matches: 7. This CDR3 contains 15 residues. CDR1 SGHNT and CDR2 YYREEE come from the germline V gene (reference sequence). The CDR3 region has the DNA TGTGCCAGCAGCCCCGGACAGGCCAAGAACACTGAAGCTTTCTTT. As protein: CASSPGQAKNTEAFF.

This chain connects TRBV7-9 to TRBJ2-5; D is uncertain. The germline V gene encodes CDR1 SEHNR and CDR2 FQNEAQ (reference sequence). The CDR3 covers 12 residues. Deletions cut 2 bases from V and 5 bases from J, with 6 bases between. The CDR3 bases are TGTGCCAGCAGCTTACACTGGGAGACCCAGTACTTC. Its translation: CASSLHWETQYF. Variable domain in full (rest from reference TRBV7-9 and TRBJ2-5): DTGVSQNPRHKITKRGQNVTFRCDPISEHNRLYWYRQTLGQGPEFLTYFQNEAQLEKSRLLSDRFSAERPKGSFSTLEIQRTEQGDSAMYLCASSLHWETQYFGPGTRLLVL.

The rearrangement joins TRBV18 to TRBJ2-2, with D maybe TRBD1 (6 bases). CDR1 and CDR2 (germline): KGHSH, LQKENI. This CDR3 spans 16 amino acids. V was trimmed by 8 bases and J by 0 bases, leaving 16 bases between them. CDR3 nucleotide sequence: TGTGCCAGCGCCTTAAACAGGGTTTCGAACACCGGGGAGCTGTTTTTT. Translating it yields CASALNRVSNTGELFF.

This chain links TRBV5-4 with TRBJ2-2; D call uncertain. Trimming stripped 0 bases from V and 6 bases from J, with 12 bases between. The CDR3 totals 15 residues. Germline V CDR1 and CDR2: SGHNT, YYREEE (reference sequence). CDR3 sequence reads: CASSLDSLVAGELFF. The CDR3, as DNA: TGTGCCAGCAGCTTGGACTCCTTAGTAGCCGGGGAGCTGTTTTTT.

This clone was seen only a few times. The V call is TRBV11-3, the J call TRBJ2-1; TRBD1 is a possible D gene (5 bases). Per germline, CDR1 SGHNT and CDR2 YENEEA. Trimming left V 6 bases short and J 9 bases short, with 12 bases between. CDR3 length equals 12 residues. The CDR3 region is CASSLGAGEQFF. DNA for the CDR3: TGTGCCAGCAGTCTAGGGGCCGGTGAGCAGTTCTTC.

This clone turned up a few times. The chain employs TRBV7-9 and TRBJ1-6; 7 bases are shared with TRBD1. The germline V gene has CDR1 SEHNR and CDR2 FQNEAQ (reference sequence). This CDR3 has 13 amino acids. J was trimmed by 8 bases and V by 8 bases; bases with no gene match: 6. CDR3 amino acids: CASVGDSYSPLHF. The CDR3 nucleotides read TGTGCCAGCGTAGGGGACAGTTATTCACCCCTCCACTTT.

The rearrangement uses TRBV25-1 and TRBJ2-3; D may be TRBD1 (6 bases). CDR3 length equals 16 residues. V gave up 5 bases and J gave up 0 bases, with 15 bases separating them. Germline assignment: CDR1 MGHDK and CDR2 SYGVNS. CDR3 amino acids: CASSIGQSSSTDTQYF. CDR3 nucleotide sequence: TGTGCCAGCAGTATTGGACAGAGCTCTAGCACAGATACGCAGTATTTT.

CDR3 sequence (DNA): TGTGCCAGCAGCCTTACAGGGTCTGCAACTAATGAAAAACTGTTTTTT. Protein product: CASSLTGSATNEKLFF. The J gene is TRBJ1-4, the V gene TRBV9, with D tentatively TRBD1 (6 bases). This CDR3 has 16 amino acids. V shed 4 bases and J shed 0 bases, with 13 bases lying between them. Per germline, CDR1 SGDLS and CDR2 YYNGEE. Using reference TRBV9 and TRBJ1-4 for the parts outside the CDR3, the full variable domain is DSGVTQTPKHLITATGQRVTLRCSPRSGDLSVYWYQQSLDQGLQFLIQYYNGEERAKGNILERFSAQQFPDLHSELNLSSLELGDSALYFCASSLTGSATNEKLFFGSGTQLSVL.

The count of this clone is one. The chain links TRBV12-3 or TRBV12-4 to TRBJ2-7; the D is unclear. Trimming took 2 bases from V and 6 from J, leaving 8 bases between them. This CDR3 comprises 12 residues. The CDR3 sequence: CASSLPPSEQYF. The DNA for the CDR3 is TGTGCCAGCAGTTTACCCCCAAGCGAGCAGTACTTC.

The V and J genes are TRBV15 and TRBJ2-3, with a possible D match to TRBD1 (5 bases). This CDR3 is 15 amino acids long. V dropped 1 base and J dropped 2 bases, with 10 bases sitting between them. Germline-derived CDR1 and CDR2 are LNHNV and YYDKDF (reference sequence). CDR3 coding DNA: TGTGCCACCAGCAGAGTTGCAGGGTTCACAGATACGCAGTATTTT. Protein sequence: CATSRVAGFTDTQYF.

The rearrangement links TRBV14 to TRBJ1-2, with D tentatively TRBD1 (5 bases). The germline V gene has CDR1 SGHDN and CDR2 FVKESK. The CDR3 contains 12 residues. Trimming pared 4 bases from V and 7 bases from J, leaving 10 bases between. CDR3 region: CASSPGGPGYTF. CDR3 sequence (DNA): TGTGCCAGCAGCCCCGGGGGTCCTGGCTACACCTTC.

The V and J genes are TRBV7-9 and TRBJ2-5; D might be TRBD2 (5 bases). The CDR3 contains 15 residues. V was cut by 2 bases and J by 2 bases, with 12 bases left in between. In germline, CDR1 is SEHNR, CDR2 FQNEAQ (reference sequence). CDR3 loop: CASSLILTGQETQYF. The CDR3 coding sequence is TGTGCCAGCAGCTTAATCTTAACGGGGCAAGAGACCCAGTACTTC. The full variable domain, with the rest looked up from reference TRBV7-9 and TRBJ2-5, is DTGVSQNPRHKITKRGQNVTFRCDPISEHNRLYWYRQTLGQGPEFLTYFQNEAQLEKSRLLSDRFSAERPKGSFSTLEIQRTEQGDSAMYLCASSLILTGQETQYFGPGTRLLVL.

CDR3 loop: CASSVGISGAYNEQFF. As DNA, the CDR3 is TGTGCCAGCAGCGTAGGAATTAGCGGCGCGTACAATGAGCAGTTCTTC. The chain carries TRBV9 and TRBJ2-1, with D possibly TRBD2 on 6 matching bases. The CDR3 extends over 16 amino acids. Germline V gene lookup returns CDR1 SGDLS and CDR2 YYNGEE. Trimming removed 0 bases from V and 4 bases from J, with 14 bases in between.

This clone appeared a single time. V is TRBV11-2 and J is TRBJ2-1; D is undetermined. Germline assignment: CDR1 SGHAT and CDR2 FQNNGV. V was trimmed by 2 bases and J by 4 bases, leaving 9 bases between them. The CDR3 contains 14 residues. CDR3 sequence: CASSLKQSYNEQFF. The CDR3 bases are TGTGCCAGCAGCTTAAAGCAGAGTTACAATGAGCAGTTCTTC.

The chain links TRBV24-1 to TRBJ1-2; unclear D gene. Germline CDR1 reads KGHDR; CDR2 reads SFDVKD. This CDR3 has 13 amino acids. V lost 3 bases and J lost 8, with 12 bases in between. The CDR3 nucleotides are TGTGCCACCAGTGATGGACGTCTCGGGGGCTACACCTTC. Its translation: CATSDGRLGGYTF.